This TCR beta chain was observed in a study of T-cell reconstitution after alpha-beta-depleted transplantation in children. This clonotype showed up many times. Unique molecular identifiers were built into the TCRbeta library. TCRdb reprocessed the PCR reads via MiXCR and lists one record per CDR3 protein. The table has 400,000 to 500,000 distinct CDR3 sequences, approximately 11% seen once. This material consisted of PBMCs from the stem cell graft donor, taken from the stem cell graft. The TCR was taken from a human donor who donated a stem cell graft to a child with acute myeloid leukemia.

The CDR3 DNA sequence: TGTGCCAGCAGTTTGGCCAGGGGGCAGCCCCAGCATTTT. It is translated as CASSLARGQPQHF. The chain uses TRBV12-3 or TRBV12-4 and TRBJ1-5; 7 bases match TRBD1. The V segment lost 3 bases and the J segment 7 bases; nucleotides outside the gene matches: 3. The CDR3 runs 13 residues.